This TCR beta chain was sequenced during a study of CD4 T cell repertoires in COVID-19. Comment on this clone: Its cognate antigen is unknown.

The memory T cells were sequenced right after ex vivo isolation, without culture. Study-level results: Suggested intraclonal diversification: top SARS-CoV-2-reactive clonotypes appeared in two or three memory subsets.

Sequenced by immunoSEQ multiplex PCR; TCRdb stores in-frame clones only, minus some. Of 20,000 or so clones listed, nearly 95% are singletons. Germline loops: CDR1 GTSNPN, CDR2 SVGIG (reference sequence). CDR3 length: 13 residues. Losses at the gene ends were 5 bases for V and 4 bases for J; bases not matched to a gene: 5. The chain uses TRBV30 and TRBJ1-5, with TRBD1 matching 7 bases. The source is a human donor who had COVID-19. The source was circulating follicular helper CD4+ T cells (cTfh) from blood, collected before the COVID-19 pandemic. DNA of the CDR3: TGTGCCTGGGCTCAGGGGGGAAATCAGCCCCAGCATTTT. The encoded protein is CAWAQGGNQPQHF. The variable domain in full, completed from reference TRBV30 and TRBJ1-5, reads SQTIHQWPATLVQPVGSPLSLECTVEGTSNPNLYWYRQAAGRGLQLLFYSVGIGQISSEVPQNLSASRPQDRQFILSSKKLLLSDSGFYLCAWAQGGNQPQHFGDGTRLSIL.